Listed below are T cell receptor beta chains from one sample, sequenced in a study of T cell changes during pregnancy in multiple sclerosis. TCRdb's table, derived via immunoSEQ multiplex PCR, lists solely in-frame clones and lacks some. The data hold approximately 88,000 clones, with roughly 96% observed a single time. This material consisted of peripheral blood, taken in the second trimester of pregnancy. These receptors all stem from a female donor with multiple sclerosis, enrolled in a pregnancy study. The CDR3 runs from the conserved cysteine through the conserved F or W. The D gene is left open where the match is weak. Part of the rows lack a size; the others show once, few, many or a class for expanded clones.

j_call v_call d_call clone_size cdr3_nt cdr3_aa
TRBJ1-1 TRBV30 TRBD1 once TGTGCCTGGAGTCCAACTCGGGGCAGGGGGTACACTGAAGCTTTCTTT CAWSPTRGRGYTEAFF
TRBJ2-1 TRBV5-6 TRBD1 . TGTGCCAGCAGCTGGAGGACAGGGGACGATCTCTTACGCGACAATGAGCAGTTCTTC CASSWRTGDDLLRDNEQFF
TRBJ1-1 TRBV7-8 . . TGTGCCAGCAGATCTAACAGCCTTTCGAACACTGAAGCTTTCTTT CASRSNSLSNTEAFF
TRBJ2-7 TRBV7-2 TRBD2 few TGTGCCAGCAGCTTTGGCGGGAGCTACGAGCAGTACTTC CASSFGGSYEQYF
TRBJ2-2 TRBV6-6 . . TGTGCCAGCACAACCACAGGGTCTATCGCCGGGGAGCTGTTTTTT CASTTTGSIAGELFF
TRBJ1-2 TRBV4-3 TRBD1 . TGCGCCAGCAGCGATACAGGGGAAGACTATGGCTACACCTTC CASSDTGEDYGYTF
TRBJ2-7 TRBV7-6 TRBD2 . TGTGCCAGCAGCTTAGGGGGACTAGCGGCGATGAAGCAGTACTTC CASSLGGLAAMKQYF
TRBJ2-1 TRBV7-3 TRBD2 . TGTGCCAGCAGCTTAATCGGGACTAGCGATGACACTGAGCAGTTCTTC CASSLIGTSDDTEQFF
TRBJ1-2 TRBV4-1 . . TGCGCCAGCAGCCAATCCTCGACGAGACAGAAAACTAACTATGGCTACACCTTC CASSQSSTRQKTNYGYTF
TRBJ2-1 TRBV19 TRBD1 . TGTGCCAGTAGTTTTCGACAGGGCTCCTACAATGAGCAGTTCTTC CASSFRQGSYNEQFF
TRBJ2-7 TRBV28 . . TGTGCCAGCGGCCGACTAGGCTCGGAAGAGCAGTACTTC CASGRLGSEEQYF
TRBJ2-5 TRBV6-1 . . TGTGCCAGCAGTGAAGCCATGGGGACTTTCTCGCTCCAAGAGACCCAGTACTTC CASSEAMGTFSLQETQYF
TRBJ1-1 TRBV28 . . TGTGCCAGCTTCAGAGGTGGGGGGAGGAACACTGAAGCTTTCTTT CASFRGGGRNTEAFF
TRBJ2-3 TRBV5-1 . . TGCGCCAGCAGCTACCATCGTCAGCGGAGGACAGATACGCAGTATTTT CASSYHRQRRTDTQYF
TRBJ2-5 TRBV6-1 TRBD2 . TGTGCCAGCAGTGAACTAGCGGGGCCGAAGGAGACCCAGTACTTC CASSELAGPKETQYF
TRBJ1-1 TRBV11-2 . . TGTGCCAGCAGCTTAAAGCCCACTGAAGCTTTCTTT CASSLKPTEAFF
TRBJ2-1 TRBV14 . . TGTGCCAGCAGCATAAGAGGGTTGCAGTTCTTC CASSIRGLQFF
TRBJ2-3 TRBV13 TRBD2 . TGTGCCAGCAGCTCCGGGGGCGGGAGGAGCGCAGATACGCAGTATTTT CASSSGGGRSADTQYF
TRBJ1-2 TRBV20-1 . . TGCAGTGCTAGTACACGGGGTGGCTACACCTTC CSASTRGGYTF
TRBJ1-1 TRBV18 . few TGTGCCAGCTCACGCCGGGAGTACACTGAAGCTTTCTTT CASSRREYTEAFF
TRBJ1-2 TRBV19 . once TGTGCCAGTAGTCCCGGAGGCTATGGCTACACCTTC CASSPGGYGYTF
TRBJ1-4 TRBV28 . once TGTGCCAGCAGTTTAATCATCACAACAACTAATGAAAAACTGTTTTTT CASSLIITTTNEKLFF
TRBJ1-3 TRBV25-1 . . TGTGCCAGCAGTGAGGAGAAGTCAGGAAACACCATATATTTT CASSEEKSGNTIYF
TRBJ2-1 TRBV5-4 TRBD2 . TGTGCCAGCAGCTCACCGGGGGGGGCTGAGGGTGAGCAGTTCTTC CASSSPGGAEGEQFF
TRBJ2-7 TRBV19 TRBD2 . TGTGCCAGTAGTATAGCGGGACTAGCGGGAGGATACTACGAGCAGTACTTC CASSIAGLAGGYYEQYF
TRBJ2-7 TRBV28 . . TGTGCCAGCAGTTTCCTACTAGAGAAAGCCTACGAGCAGTACTTC CASSFLLEKAYEQYF
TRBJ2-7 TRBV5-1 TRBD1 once TGCGCCAGCAGCTTAGGCGGGACAGGGCGCCGGGAGCAGTACTTC CASSLGGTGRREQYF
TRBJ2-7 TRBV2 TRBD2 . TGTGCCAGCAGTGGAGGCGGGAGGGCTGGCGAGCAGTACTTC CASSGGGRAGEQYF
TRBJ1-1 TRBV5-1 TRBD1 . TGCGCCAGCAGCATCGGGACAGGGGGCGCTTTCTTT CASSIGTGGAFF
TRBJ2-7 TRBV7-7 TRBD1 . TGTGCCAGCAGCTTTGGGACAGGGGTGTCCTACGAGCAGTACTTC CASSFGTGVSYEQYF
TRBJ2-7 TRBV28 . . TGTGCCAGCAGTCCCCGTGGCCTCTCCTACGAGCAGTACTTC CASSPRGLSYEQYF
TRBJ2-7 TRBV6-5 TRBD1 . TGTGCCAGCAGCCAGACAGGGCTGATTTCCTACGAGCAGTACTTC CASSQTGLISYEQYF
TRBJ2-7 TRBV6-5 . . TGTGCCAGCAGTTGGGCCCCGGGACTCCCCGACGAGCAGTACTTC CASSWAPGLPDEQYF
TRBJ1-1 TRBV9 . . TGTGCCAGCAGCGTTTCCCCCTCAGTCATGAACACTGAAGCTTTCTTT CASSVSPSVMNTEAFF
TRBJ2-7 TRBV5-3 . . TGTGCCAGAAGCTTTATAGGGGGACAAGACTACCTATTCTCCTACGAGCAGTACTTC CARSFIGGQDYLFSYEQYF
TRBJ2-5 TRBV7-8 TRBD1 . TGTGCCAGCAGCTTCCGGGACAGACACCTTCAAGAGACCCAGTACTTC CASSFRDRHLQETQYF